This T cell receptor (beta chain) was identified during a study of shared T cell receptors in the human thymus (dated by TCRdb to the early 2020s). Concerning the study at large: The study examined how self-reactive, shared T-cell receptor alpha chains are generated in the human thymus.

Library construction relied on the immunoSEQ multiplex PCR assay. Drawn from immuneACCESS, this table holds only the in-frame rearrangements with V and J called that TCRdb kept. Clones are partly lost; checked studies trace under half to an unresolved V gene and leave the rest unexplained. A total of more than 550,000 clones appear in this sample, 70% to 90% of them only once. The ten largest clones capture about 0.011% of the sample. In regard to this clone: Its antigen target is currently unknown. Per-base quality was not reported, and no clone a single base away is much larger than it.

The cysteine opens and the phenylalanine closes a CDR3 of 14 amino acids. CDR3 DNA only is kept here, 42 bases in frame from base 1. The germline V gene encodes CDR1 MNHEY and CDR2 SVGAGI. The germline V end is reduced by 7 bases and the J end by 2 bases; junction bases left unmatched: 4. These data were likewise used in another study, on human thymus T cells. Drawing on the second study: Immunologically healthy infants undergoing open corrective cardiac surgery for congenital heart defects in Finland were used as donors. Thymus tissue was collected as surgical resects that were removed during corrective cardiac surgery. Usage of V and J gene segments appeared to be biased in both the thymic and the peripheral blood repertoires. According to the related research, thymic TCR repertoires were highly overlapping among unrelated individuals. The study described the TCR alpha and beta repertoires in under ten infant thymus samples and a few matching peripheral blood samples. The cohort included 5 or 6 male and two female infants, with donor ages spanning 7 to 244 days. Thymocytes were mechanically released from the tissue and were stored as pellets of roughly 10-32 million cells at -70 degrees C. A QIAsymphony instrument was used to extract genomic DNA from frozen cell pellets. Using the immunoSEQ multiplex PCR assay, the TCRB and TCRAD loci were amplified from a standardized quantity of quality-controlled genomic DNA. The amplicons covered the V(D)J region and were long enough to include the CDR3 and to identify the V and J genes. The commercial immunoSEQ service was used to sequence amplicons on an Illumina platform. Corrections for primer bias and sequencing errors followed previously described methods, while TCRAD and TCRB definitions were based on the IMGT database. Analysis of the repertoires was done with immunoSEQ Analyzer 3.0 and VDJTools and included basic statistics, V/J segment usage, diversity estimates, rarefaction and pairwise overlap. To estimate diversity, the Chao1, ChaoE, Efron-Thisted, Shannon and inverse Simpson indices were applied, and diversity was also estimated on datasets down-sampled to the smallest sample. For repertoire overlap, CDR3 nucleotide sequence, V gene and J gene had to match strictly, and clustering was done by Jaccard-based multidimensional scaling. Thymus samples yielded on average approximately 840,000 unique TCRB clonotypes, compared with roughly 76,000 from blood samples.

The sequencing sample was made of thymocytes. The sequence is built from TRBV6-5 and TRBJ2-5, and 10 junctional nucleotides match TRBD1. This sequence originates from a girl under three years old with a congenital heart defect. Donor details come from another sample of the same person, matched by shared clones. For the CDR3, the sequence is CASIPGQGQETQYF. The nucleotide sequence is TGTGCCAGCATCCCGGGACAGGGGCAAGAGACCCAGTACTTC.